The clone carrying this TCR beta chain was counted once. Authors' processing steps: It was from reference gene primer amplification that nucleated cell counts were estimated. Sequenced by immunoSEQ multiplex PCR; TCRdb stores in-frame clones only, minus some. V, J and clone size are taken as reported in that table, and D and trimming were inferred from the DNA itself. The repertoire holds more than 200,000 clones, with about 85% as singletons. This entry belongs to a study of blood T cell repertoires in COVID-19. In the study overall: The United States, Italy and Spain were the sources of the acute and convalescent COVID-19 samples. PBMCs, B-cell-depleted T cells, or T cells were the source of the cDNA or gDNA that made up the material.

The trim removed 4 bases at V and 5 bases at J, leaving 15 bases unmatched. Looked up from germline, CDR1 is MGHRA and CDR2 is YSYEKL. The CDR3 runs 18 residues. The TCR sequence derives from a man between 70 and 80 years old with acute or convalescent COVID-19. V and J are TRBV4-1 and TRBJ2-3; 10 bases agree with TRBD2. Sequenced input: peripheral blood. This chain's CDR3 is CASSPSGTSDLHLDTQYF. CDR3 nucleotide sequence: TGCGCCAGCAGCCCCTCCGGGACTAGCGACCTGCACCTAGATACGCAGTATTTT.